This TCR beta chain was obtained from a study of Graves' ophthalmopathy and Graves' hyperthyroidism. At the level of the study: Stable hyperthyroidism referred to disease that showed no ophthalmopathy within 18 months of follow-up. Points from the study as a whole: A 13-signature model separated ophthalmopathy from stable hyperthyroidism, about 90% sensitivity, around 78% specificity.

If patients had other autoimmune diseases, uncontrolled infections, pregnancy or lactation, they were excluded. Each diagnosis was determined on the basis of clinical symptoms, serum thyroxine, TRAb, thyroid ultrasound and orbital computed tomography. The CDR3 has 14 amino acids. From germline, CDR1 is SGDLS and CDR2 YYNGEE. V gave up 4 bases and J gave up 4 bases, with 14 bases separating them. Amplification targeted the TCR beta CDR3 regions, with RNA transcripts as the source material. The library came from an HTBI-primed first-round RT-PCR and a second-round multiplex PCR. MiXCR, applied by TCRdb to the multiplex PCR reads, yields one record per CDR3 protein. This table holds 500,000 to 600,000 distinct CDR3 sequences, roughly 40% found once. For this clonotype: Antigen unknown. A much larger clone lies one base from this, so it may be a read error.

The clonotype originates from an adult man with Graves' hyperthyroidism. Sequencing was done on a sample of peripheral blood or thyroid tissue (not recorded which). The chain links TRBV9 to TRBJ2-5; perhaps D is TRBD1 or TRBD2 (5 bases each). CDR3 coding DNA: TGTGCCAGCAGCCATGGGGACCGTGGAGAGACCCAGTACTTC. This gives the protein CASSHGDRGETQYF.